The clone carrying this T cell receptor (beta chain) was recorded at least ten times. TCR beta CDR3 region amplification was performed from RNA transcripts. The primer set for the first-round RT-PCR of the TCR CDR3 was HTBI. Using its own MiXCR run on the multiplex PCR reads, TCRdb lists one record per CDR3 protein. The sample includes approximately 330,000 distinct CDR3 sequences, about an eighth of them seen just once. These data belong to a study of T cells in Graves' hyperthyroidism and ophthalmopathy. The CDR3 sequence is 13 residues long. Trimming pared 6 bases from V and 1 base from J, leaving 7 bases between.

The sample taken for sequencing was blood. This chain links TRBV12-3 or TRBV12-4 with TRBJ1-5; D is uncertain. The clonotype originates from a woman between 40 and 50 years old with Graves' ophthalmopathy. CDR3 bases: TGTGCCAGCAGGGCGGACAGCAATCAGCCCCAGCATTTT. Translated, it gives CASRADSNQPQHF.